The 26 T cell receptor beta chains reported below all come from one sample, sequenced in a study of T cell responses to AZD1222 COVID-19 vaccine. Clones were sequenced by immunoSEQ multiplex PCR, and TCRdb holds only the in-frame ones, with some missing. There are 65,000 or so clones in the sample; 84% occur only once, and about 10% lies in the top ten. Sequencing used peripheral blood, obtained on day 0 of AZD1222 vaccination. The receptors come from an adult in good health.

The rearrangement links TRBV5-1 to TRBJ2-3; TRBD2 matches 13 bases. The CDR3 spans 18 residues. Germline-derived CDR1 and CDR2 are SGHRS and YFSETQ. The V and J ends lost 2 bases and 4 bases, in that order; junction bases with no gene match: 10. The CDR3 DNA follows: TGCGCCAGCAGCTTCTTAGGACTAGCGGGGGTCGAGGCAGATACGCAGTATTTT. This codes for CASSFLGLAGVEADTQYF. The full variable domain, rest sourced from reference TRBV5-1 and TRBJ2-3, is KAGVTQTPRYLIKTRGQQVTLSCSPISGHRSVSWYQQTPGQGLQFLFEYFSETQRNKGNFPGRFSGRQFSNSRSEMNVSTLELGDSALYLCASSFLGLAGVEADTQYFGPGTRLTVL.

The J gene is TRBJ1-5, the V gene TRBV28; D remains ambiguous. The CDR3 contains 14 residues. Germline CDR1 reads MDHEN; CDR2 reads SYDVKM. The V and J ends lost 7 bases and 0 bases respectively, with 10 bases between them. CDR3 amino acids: CASTRAGSNQPQHF. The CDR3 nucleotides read TGTGCCAGCACACGAGCGGGTAGCAATCAGCCCCAGCATTTT.

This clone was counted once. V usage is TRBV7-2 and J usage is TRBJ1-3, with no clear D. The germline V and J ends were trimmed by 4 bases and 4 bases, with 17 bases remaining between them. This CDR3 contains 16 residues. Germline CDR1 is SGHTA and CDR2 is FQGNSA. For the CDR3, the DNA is TGTGCCAGCAGCTCTAGGGCGGGATTTGGGGGAAACACCATATATTTT. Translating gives CASSSRAGFGGNTIYF.

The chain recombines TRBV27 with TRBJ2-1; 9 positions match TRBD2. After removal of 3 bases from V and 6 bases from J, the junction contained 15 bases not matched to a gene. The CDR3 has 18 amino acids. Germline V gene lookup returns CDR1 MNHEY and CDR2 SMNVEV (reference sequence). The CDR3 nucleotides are TGTGCCAGCAGTTTCAACCAGCGGGGGGCCGGCCATCTCAATGAGCAGTTCTTC. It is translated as CASSFNQRGAGHLNEQFF.

CDR3 in amino acids: CASTRAGGEYTEAFF. As DNA, the CDR3 is TGTGCCAGCACCCGGGCGGGGGGAGAATACACTGAAGCTTTCTTT. V is TRBV6-5 and J is TRBJ1-1, with a weak D call TRBD1 (5 bases). This CDR3 is 15 amino acids long. Germline V gives CDR1 MNHEY, CDR2 SVGAGI. Trimming left V 7 bases short and J 3 bases short, with 18 bases between.

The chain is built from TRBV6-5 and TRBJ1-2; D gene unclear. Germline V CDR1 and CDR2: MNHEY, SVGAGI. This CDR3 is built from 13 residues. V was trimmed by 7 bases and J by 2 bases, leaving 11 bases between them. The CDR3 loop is CASKTDTNYGYTF. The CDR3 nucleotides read TGTGCCAGCAAGACCGACACGAACTATGGCTACACCTTC.

CDR3 in amino acids: CASSTHSGFAEAFF. CDR3 coding DNA: TGTGCCAGCAGCACCCACTCGGGATTCGCTGAAGCTTTCTTT. The V call is TRBV7-9, the J call TRBJ1-1; D is ambiguous. The germline gives CDR1 SEHNR, CDR2 FQNEAQ (reference sequence). There are 14 residues in the CDR3. The V end lost 5 bases, the J end lost 6 bases, and 16 bases lay between the germline ends. The full variable domain, with the rest looked up from reference TRBV7-9 and TRBJ1-1, is DTGVSQNPRHKITKRGQNVTFRCDPISEHNRLYWYRQTLGQGPEFLTYFQNEAQLEKSRLLSDRFSAERPKGSFSTLEIQRTEQGDSAMYLCASSTHSGFAEAFFGQGTRLTVV.

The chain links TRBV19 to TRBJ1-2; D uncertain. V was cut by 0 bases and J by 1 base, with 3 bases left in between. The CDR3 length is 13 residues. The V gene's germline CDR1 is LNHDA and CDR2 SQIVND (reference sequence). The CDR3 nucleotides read TGTGCCAGTAGTATAGACAGTAACTATGGCTACACCTTC. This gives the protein CASSIDSNYGYTF.

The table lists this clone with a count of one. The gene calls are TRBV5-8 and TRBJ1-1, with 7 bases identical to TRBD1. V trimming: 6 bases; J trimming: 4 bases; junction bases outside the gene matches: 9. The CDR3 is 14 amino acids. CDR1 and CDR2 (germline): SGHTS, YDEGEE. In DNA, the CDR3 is TGTGCCAGCACCGGGACAGCCGCCCTCACTGAAGCTTTCTTT. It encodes CASTGTAALTEAFF.

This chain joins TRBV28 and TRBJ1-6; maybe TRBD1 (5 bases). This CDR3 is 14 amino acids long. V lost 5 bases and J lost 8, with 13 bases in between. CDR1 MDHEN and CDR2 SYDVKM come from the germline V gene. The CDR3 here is CASSPGTVHSPLHF. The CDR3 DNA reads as TGTGCCAGCAGTCCCGGGACGGTCCATTCACCCCTCCACTTT. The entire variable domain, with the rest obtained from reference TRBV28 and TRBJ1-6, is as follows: DVKVTQSSRYLVKRTGEKVFLECVQDMDHENMFWYRQDPGLGLRLIYFSYDVKMKEKGDIPEGYSVSREKKERFSLILESASTNQTSMYLCASSPGTVHSPLHFGNGTRLTVT.

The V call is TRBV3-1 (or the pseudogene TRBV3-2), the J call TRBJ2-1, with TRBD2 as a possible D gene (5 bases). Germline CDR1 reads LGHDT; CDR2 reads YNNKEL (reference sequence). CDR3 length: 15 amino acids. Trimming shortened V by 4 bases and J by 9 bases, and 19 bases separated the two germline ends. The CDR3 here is CASSLMAGADSEQFF. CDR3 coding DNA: TGTGCCAGCAGCCTAATGGCGGGCGCCGATTCTGAGCAGTTCTTC.

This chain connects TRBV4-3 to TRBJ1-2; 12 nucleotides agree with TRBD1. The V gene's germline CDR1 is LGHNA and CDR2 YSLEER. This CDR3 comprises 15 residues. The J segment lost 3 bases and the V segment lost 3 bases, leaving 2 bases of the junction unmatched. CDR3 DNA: TGCGCCAGCAGCCAGGGACAGGGGGCGTACTATGGCTACACCTTC. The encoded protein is CASSQGQGAYYGYTF.

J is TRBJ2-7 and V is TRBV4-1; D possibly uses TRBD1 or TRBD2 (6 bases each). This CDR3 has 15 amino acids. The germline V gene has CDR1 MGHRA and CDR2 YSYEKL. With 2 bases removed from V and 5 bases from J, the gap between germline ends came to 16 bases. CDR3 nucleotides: TGCGCCAGCAGCCAACCCCGGAGGGGGTGGCACGAGCAGTACTTC. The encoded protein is CASSQPRRGWHEQYF.

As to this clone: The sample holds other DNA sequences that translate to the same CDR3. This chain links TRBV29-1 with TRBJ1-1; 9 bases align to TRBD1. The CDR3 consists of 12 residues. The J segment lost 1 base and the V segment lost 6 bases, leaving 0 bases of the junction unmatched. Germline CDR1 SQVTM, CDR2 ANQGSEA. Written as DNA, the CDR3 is TGCAGCGTGGGACAGGGGAACACTGAAGCTTTCTTT. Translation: CSVGQGNTEAFF.

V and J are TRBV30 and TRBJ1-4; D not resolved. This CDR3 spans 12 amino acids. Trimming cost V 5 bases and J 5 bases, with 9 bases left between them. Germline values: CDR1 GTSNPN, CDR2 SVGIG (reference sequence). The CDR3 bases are TGTGCCTGGTTGACGGGAAATGAAAAACTGTTTTTT. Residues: CAWLTGNEKLFF.

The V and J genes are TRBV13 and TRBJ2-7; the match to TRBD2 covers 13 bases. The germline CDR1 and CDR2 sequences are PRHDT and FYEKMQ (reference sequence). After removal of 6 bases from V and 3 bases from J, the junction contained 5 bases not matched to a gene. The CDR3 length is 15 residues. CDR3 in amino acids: CASSQRLAGGYEQYF. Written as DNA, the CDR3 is TGTGCCAGCAGTCAACGACTAGCGGGGGGCTACGAGCAGTACTTC. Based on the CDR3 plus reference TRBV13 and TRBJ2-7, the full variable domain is AAGVIQSPRHLIKEKRETATLKCYPIPRHDTVYWYQQGPGQDPQFLISFYEKMQSDKGSIPDRFSAQQFSDYHSELNMSSLELGDSALYFCASSQRLAGGYEQYFGPGTRLTVT.

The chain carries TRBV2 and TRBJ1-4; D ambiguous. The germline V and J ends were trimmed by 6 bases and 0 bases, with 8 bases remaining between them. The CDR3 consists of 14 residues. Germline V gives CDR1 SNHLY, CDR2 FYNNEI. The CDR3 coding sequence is TGTGCCAGCAGACCACTTTCAACTAATGAAAAACTGTTTTTT. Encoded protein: CASRPLSTNEKLFF.

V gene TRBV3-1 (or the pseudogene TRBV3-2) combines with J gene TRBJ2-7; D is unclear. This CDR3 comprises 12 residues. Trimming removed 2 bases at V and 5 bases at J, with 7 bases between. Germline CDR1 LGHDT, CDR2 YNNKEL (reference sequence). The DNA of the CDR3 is TGTGCCAGCAGCCAATTAACCCACGAGCAGTACTTC. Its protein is CASSQLTHEQYF.

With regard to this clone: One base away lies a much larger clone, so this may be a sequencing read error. The chain's CDR3 is CASSFGETQYF. In nucleotides, the CDR3 is TGTGCCAGCAGCTTCGGAGAGACCCAGTACTTC. The chain recombines TRBV5-4 with TRBJ2-5; no definite D call. The CDR3 consists of 11 residues. V lost 2 bases to trimming and J lost 4 bases, with 3 bases between them. The germline gives CDR1 SGHNT, CDR2 YYREEE (reference sequence).

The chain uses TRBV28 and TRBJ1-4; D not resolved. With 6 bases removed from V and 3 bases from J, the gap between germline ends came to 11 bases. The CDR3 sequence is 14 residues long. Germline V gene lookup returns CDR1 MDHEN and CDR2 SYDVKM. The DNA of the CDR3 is TGTGCCAGCAGCATTATATTGTCTAATGAAAAACTGTTTTTT. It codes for CASSIILSNEKLFF.

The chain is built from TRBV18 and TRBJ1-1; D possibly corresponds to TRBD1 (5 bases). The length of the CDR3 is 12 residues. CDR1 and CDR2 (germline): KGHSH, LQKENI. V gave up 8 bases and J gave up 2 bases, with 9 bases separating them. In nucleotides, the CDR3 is TGTGCCAGCCGAGGGGATAACACTGAAGCTTTCTTT. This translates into CASRGDNTEAFF.

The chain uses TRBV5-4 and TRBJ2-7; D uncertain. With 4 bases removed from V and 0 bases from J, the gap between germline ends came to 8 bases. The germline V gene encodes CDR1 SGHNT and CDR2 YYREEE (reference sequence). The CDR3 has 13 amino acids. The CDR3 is CASSPGSSYEQYF. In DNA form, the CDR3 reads TGTGCCAGCAGCCCCGGGTCCTCCTACGAGCAGTACTTC.

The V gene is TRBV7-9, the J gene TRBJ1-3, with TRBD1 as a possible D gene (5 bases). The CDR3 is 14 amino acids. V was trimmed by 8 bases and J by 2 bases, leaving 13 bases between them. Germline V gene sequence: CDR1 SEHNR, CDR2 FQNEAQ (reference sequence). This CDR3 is CASPRGRAGNTIYF. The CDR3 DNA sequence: TGTGCCAGCCCTAGGGGTAGGGCTGGAAACACCATATATTTT.

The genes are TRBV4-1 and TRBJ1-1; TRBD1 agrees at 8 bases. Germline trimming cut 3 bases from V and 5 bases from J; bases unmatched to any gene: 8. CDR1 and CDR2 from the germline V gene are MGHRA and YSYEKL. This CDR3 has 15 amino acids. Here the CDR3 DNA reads TGCGCCAGCAGCCACCAACAGGGGGTGAGAACTGAAGCTTTCTTT. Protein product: CASSHQQGVRTEAFF.

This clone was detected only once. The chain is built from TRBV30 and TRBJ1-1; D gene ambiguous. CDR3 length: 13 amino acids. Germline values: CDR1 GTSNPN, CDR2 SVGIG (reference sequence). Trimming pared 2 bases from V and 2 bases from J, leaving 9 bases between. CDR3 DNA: TGTGCCTGGAGTTTAGTCGACAACACTGAAGCTTTCTTT. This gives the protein CAWSLVDNTEAFF. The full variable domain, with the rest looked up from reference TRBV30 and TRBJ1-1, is SQTIHQWPATLVQPVGSPLSLECTVEGTSNPNLYWYRQAAGRGLQLLFYSVGIGQISSEVPQNLSASRPQDRQFILSSKKLLLSDSGFYLCAWSLVDNTEAFFGQGTRLTVV.

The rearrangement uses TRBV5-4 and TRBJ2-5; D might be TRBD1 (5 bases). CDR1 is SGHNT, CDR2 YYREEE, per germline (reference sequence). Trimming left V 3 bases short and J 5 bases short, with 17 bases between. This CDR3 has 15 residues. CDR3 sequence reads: CASSSGLAPGETQYF. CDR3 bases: TGTGCCAGCAGCTCAGGGTTAGCTCCCGGGGAGACCCAGTACTTC.